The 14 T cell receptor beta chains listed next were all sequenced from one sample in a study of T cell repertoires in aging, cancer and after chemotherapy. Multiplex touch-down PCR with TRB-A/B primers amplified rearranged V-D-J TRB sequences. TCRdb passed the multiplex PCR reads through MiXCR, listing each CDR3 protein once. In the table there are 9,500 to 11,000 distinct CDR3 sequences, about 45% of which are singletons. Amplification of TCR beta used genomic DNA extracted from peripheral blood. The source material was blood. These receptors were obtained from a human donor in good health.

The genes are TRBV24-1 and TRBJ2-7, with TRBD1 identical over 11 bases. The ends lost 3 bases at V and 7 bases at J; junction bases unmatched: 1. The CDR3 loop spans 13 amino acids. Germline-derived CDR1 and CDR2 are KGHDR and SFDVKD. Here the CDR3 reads CATSDRDRGEQYF. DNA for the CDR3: TGTGCCACCAGTGATCGGGACAGGGGGGAGCAGTACTTC.

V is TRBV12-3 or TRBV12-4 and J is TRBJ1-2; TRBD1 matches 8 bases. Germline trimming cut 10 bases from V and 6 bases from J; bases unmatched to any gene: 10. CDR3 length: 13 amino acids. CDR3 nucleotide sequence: TGTGCCACCACGGGACAGGAGTGGAATGGCTACACCTTC. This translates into CATTGQEWNGYTF.

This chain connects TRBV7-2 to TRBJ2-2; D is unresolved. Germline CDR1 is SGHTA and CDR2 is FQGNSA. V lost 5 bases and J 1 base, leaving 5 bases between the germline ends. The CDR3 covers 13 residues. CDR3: CASSVENTGELFF. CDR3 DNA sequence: TGTGCCAGCAGCGTCGAGAACACCGGGGAGCTGTTTTTT. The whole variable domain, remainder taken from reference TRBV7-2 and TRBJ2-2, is GAGVSQSPSNKVTEKGKDVELRCDPISGHTALYWYRQSLGQGLEFLIYFQGNSAPDKSGLPSDRFSAERTGGSVSTLTIQRTQQEDSAVYLCASSVENTGELFFGEGSRLTVL.

In nucleotides, the CDR3 is TGTGCCAGCAGCCCGGGCCCTTCGAGCGGGGAGCTGTTTTTT. It yields the protein CASSPGPSSGELFF. The V gene is TRBV12-3 or TRBV12-4, the J gene TRBJ2-2; D is undetermined. This CDR3 has 14 amino acids. V gave up 6 bases and J gave up 7 bases, with 15 bases separating them.

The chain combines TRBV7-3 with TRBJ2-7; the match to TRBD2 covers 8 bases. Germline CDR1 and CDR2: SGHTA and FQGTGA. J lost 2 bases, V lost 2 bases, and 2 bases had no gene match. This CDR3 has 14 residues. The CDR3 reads CASSLGGRPYEQYF. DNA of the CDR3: TGTGCCAGCAGCTTAGGCGGGAGGCCCTACGAGCAGTACTTC.

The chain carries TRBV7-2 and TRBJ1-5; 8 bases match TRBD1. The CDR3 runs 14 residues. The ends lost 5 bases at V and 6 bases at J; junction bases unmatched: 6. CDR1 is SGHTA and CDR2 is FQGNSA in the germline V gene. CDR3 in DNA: TGTGCCAGCAGCCCGGACAGGGCTACTCAGCCCCAGCATTTT. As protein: CASSPDRATQPQHF.

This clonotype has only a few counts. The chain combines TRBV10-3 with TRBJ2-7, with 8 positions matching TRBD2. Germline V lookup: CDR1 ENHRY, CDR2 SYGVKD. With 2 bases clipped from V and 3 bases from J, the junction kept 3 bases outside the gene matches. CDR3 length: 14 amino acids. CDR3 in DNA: TGTGCCATCAGTGAGGGACTAGCAGTCTACGAGCAGTACTTC. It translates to CAISEGLAVYEQYF.

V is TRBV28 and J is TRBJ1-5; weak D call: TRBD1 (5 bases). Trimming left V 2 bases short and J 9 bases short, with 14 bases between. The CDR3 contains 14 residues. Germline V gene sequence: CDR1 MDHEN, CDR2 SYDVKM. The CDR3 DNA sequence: TGTGCCAGCAGTTTAACGGGGGACCATGCGCCCCAGCATTTT. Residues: CASSLTGDHAPQHF.

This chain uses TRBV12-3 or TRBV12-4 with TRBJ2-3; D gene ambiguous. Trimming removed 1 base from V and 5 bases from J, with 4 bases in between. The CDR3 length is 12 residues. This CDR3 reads CASSLGVDTQYF. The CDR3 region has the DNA TGTGCCAGCAGTTTAGGGGTAGATACGCAGTATTTT.

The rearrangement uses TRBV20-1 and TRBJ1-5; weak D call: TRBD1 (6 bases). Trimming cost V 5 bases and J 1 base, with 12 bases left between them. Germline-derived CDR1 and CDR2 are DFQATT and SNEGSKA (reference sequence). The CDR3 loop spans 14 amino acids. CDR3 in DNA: TGCAGTGCTCGCAGGGGACTAAGCAATCAGCCCCAGCATTTT. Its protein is CSARRGLSNQPQHF.

CDR3 protein: CASSQGGSNQPQHF. DNA for the CDR3: TGTGCCAGCAGTCAGGGGGGTAGCAATCAGCCCCAGCATTTT. The V gene is TRBV6-1, the J gene TRBJ1-5; 7 bases are shared with TRBD1. With 5 bases clipped from V and 0 bases from J, the junction kept 1 base outside the gene matches. The CDR3 is 14 amino acids. The germline V gene has CDR1 MNHNS and CDR2 SASEGT.

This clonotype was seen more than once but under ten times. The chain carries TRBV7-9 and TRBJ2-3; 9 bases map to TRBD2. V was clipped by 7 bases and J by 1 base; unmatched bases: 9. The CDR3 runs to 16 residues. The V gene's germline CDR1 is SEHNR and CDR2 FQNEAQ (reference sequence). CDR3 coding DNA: TGTGCCAGCATTAGCGGGAGCCTCGGGGGCACAGATACGCAGTATTTT. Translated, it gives CASISGSLGGTDTQYF.

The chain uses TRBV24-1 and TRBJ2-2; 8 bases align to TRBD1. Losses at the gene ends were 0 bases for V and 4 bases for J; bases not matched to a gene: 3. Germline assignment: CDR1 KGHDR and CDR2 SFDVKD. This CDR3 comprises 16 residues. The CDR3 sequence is CATSDLGQGPTGELFF. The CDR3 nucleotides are TGTGCCACCAGTGATTTGGGACAGGGCCCCACCGGGGAGCTGTTTTTT.

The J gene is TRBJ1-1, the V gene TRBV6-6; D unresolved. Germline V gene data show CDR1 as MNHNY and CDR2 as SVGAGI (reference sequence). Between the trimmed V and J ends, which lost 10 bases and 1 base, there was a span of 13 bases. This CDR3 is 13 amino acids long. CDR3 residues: CATQGPPNTEAFF. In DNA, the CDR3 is TGTGCCACCCAAGGCCCACCGAACACTGAAGCTTTCTTT.